A selection of T cell receptor beta chains follows, all from one sample in a study of shared clonotypes between healthy human individuals. Method: immunoSEQ multiplex PCR; TCRdb's copy keeps in-frame clones and lacks some. The sample yields some 2.1 million clones, about 95% seen once. The sequenced material came from naive CD8+ T cells sorted from blood. The source of these receptors is a man between 18 and 29 years old in good health. CDR3s include the opening cysteine and the closing phenylalanine or tryptophan. The D gene is left open where the match is weak. Clone size is stated in some rows and not others, as once, few, many or a class when expanded.

size: .
V: TRBV7-6
D: .
J: TRBJ2-1
DNA: TGTGCCAGCAGCGCCCTGGGGGGGCTACGCAGTGAGCAGTTCTTC
CDR3: CASSALGGLRSEQFF

size: .
V: TRBV19
D: .
J: TRBJ1-2
DNA: TGTGCCAGTAGTATAGAAAGTGGACAGATATATGGCTACACCTTC
CDR3: CASSIESGQIYGYTF

size: .
V: TRBV7-9
D: .
J: TRBJ2-3
DNA: TGTGCCAGCAGTTCAAGCGGAGGCACAGATACGCAGTATTTT
CDR3: CASSSSGGTDTQYF

size: once
V: TRBV27
D: .
J: TRBJ2-7
DNA: TGTGCCAGCAGTTTGGGAAGCGCCTACGAGCAGTACTTC
CDR3: CASSLGSAYEQYF

size: .
V: TRBV7-9
D: TRBD1
J: TRBJ1-1
DNA: TGTGCCAGCAGCCTGGGGACAGGCATTGAACTAGAAGCTTTCTTT
CDR3: CASSLGTGIELEAFF

size: .
V: TRBV11-2
D: TRBD1
J: TRBJ2-1
DNA: TGTGCCAGCAGCCCCCACCCGGGACAGGGGTACAATGAGCAGTTCTTC
CDR3: CASSPHPGQGYNEQFF

size: .
V: TRBV5-1
D: .
J: TRBJ2-2
DNA: TGCGCCAGCAGCTTGGGGTCCGGAGAGCTGTTTTTT
CDR3: CASSLGSGELFF

size: .
V: TRBV4-1
D: .
J: TRBJ2-7
DNA: TGCGCCAGCAGCCAAACCCCTCCGGGGGAGTACGAGCAGTACTTC
CDR3: CASSQTPPGEYEQYF

size: .
V: TRBV7-2
D: .
J: TRBJ2-6
DNA: TGTGCCAGCAGCGGATTCTTCAGCCTCTCAGGTGGGGCCAACGTCCTGACTTTC
CDR3: CASSGFFSLSGGANVLTF

size: once
V: TRBV19
D: .
J: TRBJ1-1
DNA: TGTGCCAGTAGCGGGCGGCCAGGCACTGAAGCTTTCTTT
CDR3: CASSGRPGTEAFF

size: .
V: TRBV25-1
D: TRBD1
J: TRBJ1-1
DNA: TGTGCCAGCAGTCCCCAGGGGGGGAACACTGAAGCTTTCTTT
CDR3: CASSPQGGNTEAFF

size: .
V: TRBV6-1
D: .
J: TRBJ2-4
DNA: TGTGCCAGCAGACTACAGGGGAGGGACATTCAGTACTTC
CDR3: CASRLQGRDIQYF

size: .
V: TRBV10-3
D: .
J: TRBJ2-7
DNA: TGTGCCATCAGTGATGTCAAAGCCTACGAGCAGTACTTC
CDR3: CAISDVKAYEQYF

size: .
V: TRBV13
D: TRBD1
J: TRBJ2-3
DNA: TGTGCCAGCAGCATCGCCCGGGACAGGGGAACCGATACGCAGTATTTT
CDR3: CASSIARDRGTDTQYF

size: once
V: TRBV13
D: .
J: TRBJ2-1
DNA: TGTGCCAGCAGCCCCCGACACTTAAACGATGAGCAGTTCTTC
CDR3: CASSPRHLNDEQFF

size: .
V: TRBV5-6
D: TRBD2
J: TRBJ2-5
DNA: TGTGCCAGCAGCCCGGGGGGCCAAGAGACCCAGTACTTC
CDR3: CASSPGGQETQYF

size: .
V: TRBV27
D: .
J: TRBJ2-2
DNA: TGTGCCAGCAGTTACTGGGACGGGGAGCTGTTTTTT
CDR3: CASSYWDGELFF

size: .
V: TRBV4-1
D: .
J: TRBJ1-1
DNA: TGCGCCAGCAGCGCGGGCCCCGCCAACACTGAAGCTTTCTTT
CDR3: CASSAGPANTEAFF

size: .
V: TRBV2
D: .
J: TRBJ2-1
DNA: TGTGCCAGAACCAACGCCAATGAGCAGTTCTTC
CDR3: CARTNANEQFF

size: .
V: TRBV9
D: TRBD2
J: TRBJ2-1
DNA: TGTGCCAGCAGCGTAGGATCTAGCGGGACTGAGCAGTTCTTC
CDR3: CASSVGSSGTEQFF

size: once
V: TRBV7-9
D: TRBD1
J: TRBJ2-5
DNA: TGTGCCAGCAGCTTAATGGACAGGGGGCAGGAGACCCAGTACTTC
CDR3: CASSLMDRGQETQYF

size: .
V: TRBV6-5
D: .
J: TRBJ2-7
DNA: TGTGCCAGCAGTTACAATACGGGTCTCTACGAGCAGTACTTC
CDR3: CASSYNTGLYEQYF

size: .
V: TRBV4-1
D: TRBD1
J: TRBJ1-6
DNA: TGCGCCAGCAGCCAAGAGCAAGGACAGGGGTTGCCTCTCCTCCACTTT
CDR3: CASSQEQGQGLPLLHF

size: .
V: TRBV7-6
D: TRBD2
J: TRBJ2-1
DNA: TGTGCCAGCAGCAAGACTAGCGGCTACAATGAGCAGTTCTTC
CDR3: CASSKTSGYNEQFF

size: .
V: TRBV5-6
D: TRBD2
J: TRBJ2-1
DNA: TGTGCCAGCAGCCTGGGACTAGTCCATGATGAGCAGTTCTTC
CDR3: CASSLGLVHDEQFF